What follows are 2 T cell receptor beta chains derived from one specimen sequenced in a study of shared T cell receptors in the human thymus. The protocol was immunoSEQ multiplex PCR, while the TCRdb copy is restricted to in-frame clones and leaves out a portion. The sample holds 640,000 or so clones, over 75% seen once. This sample was also put to use in a study of human thymus T cells.

The sample consisted of thymocytes. The receptor source for this set is a boy under two years old with a congenital heart defect.

This clone was seen only once. The rearrangement joins TRBV19 to TRBJ1-5, with D perhaps TRBD1 (5 bases). Germline-derived CDR1 and CDR2 are LNHDA and SQIVND (reference sequence). The V end lost 2 bases, the J end lost 8 bases, and 19 bases lay between the germline ends. This CDR3 is 16 amino acids long. This chain's CDR3 is CASSISPLRVFKPQHF. The CDR3 DNA is TGTGCCAGTAGTATATCCCCACTCAGGGTGTTTAAGCCCCAGCATTTT. The full variable domain, its missing parts supplied by reference TRBV19 and TRBJ1-5, is DGGITQSPKYLFRKEGQNVTLSCEQNLNHDAMYWYRQDPGQGLRLIYYSQIVNDFQKGDIAEGYSVSREKKESFPLTVTSAQKNPTAFYLCASSISPLRVFKPQHFGDGTRLSIL.

The count of this clone is one. The CDR3 DNA follows: TGTGCCAGCAGCTTATCCGTCCGGGACAGACCCCCCTACTCATCCGCTTTCTTT. Its translation: CASSLSVRDRPPYSSAFF. This chain uses TRBV7-9 with TRBJ1-1; 7 nucleotides match TRBD1. The length of the CDR3 is 18 residues. Germline CDR1 and CDR2: SEHNR and FQNEAQ (reference sequence). J lost 11 bases, V lost 2 bases, and 23 bases had no gene match. The whole variable domain, filled in from reference TRBV7-9 and TRBJ1-1, reads DTGVSQNPRHKITKRGQNVTFRCDPISEHNRLYWYRQTLGQGPEFLTYFQNEAQLEKSRLLSDRFSAERPKGSFSTLEIQRTEQGDSAMYLCASSLSVRDRPPYSSAFFGQGTRLTVV.